This entry features one TCR beta chain sequence. Its cognate antigen is unknown. The CDR3 sequence is 14 residues long. Per germline, CDR1 SEHNR and CDR2 FQNEAQ (reference sequence). The V gene lost 1 base and the J gene lost 10 bases, with 15 bases spanning the gap. Only CD45RO-negative cells positively selected for CCR7 counted as naive CD8 cells, so terminally differentiated effector memory CD45RA+ cells were excluded. This sample is part of a study of shared clonotypes between healthy human individuals. Study information: Each donor had three CD4 naive, three CD4 memory, two CD8 naive and one CD8 memory plate.

Whole-study findings and limits: Estimated clonotype richness was generally higher in naive than memory subsets.

The data were produced by immunoSEQ multiplex PCR, yet TCRdb's version contains in-frame clones alone and is incomplete. The sample has about 800,000 clones; approximately 96% are singletons. Sequenced input: naive CD8+ T cells sorted from blood. The origin of this receptor is a young man in good health. This chain joins TRBV7-9 and TRBJ2-3; the D is unclear. CDR3 sequence reads: CASSLGVDPQAQYF. The CDR3, as DNA: TGTGCCAGCAGCTTAGGAGTGGACCCCCAGGCGCAGTATTTT.